This T cell receptor beta chain was retrieved from a study of cytomegalovirus exposure and HLA in healthy donors. Overall study results and limits: About 90% or about 30% of the time was how often most TCR beta V segments were productive, according to an earlier analysis. Versus the roughly 700-donor mean, an Asian-associated ancestry cluster reportedly showed fewer N-insertions in a later analysis. Analysis was performed later, and it showed HLA-associated TCR beta chains to be more clonally expanded than equally common others.

This CDR3 contains 14 residues. V was trimmed by 0 bases and J by 4 bases, leaving 10 bases between them. Germline values: CDR1 SGDLS, CDR2 YYNGEE. The PCR was carried out with 60 Vbeta primers and 13 Jbeta primers. Profiling relied on immunoSEQ multiplex PCR, and the TCRdb table lists in-frame clones only, not all of them. The sample has about 140,000 clones; 70% to 80% are singletons. Remarks on this clone: Its matching antigen is unknown.

Healthy people donating bone marrow made up the donors. The sample consisted of PBMCs. The rearrangement uses TRBV9 and TRBJ1-2; D possibly corresponds to TRBD1 (6 bases). The source is a female donor in good health and CMV-seronegative. This CDR3 is CASSVADRLYGYTF. Written as DNA, the CDR3 is TGTGCCAGCAGCGTAGCGGACAGACTCTATGGCTACACCTTC.